This TCR beta chain was sequenced for a study of T cell repertoires in cytomegalovirus infection. V dropped 6 bases and J dropped 5 bases, with 14 bases sitting between them. Germline V gene sequence: CDR1 MNHNY, CDR2 SVGAGI (reference sequence). This CDR3 has 13 residues. TCRdb re-analysed the reads in MiXCR, keeping a single row per CDR3 protein. The data contain roughly 630,000 distinct CDR3 sequences, approximately 24% of them singletons. The chain carries TRBV6-6 and TRBJ2-7, with D maybe TRBD1 (6 bases). The TCR sequence derives from a human donor in good health (CMV status not recorded). Some clones in this sample may be carry-over from other donors' samples. The sample consisted of CD8+ T cells from PBMCs. The CDR3 reads CASSHVHRDEQYV. In nucleotides, the CDR3 is TGTGCCAGCAGCCATGTCCACAGGGACGAGCAGTACGTC.